This TCR beta chain was recorded in a study of T cell responses to AZD1222 COVID-19 vaccine. Background on the study: Combined were second doses at about 4 or about 12 weeks. Notes on the study in general: Vaccine-associated CD4 TCRs ranged over spike, dominating at 160-218 and 743-854. The study sampled repertoires only after the peak T cell response.

Turning to this clone: Its antigen is unidentified.

Clones were sequenced by immunoSEQ multiplex PCR, and TCRdb holds only the in-frame ones, with some missing. The repertoire holds over 120,000 clones, 80% to 95% seen once, with about 3.5% in the top ten. Germline CDR1 is SGHRS and CDR2 is YFSETQ. V lost 1 base and J lost 4; bases outside the gene matches: 4. The CDR3 is made up of 15 amino acids. Material: peripheral blood, obtained on day 0 of AZD1222 vaccination. The receptor comes from an adult in good health. V gene TRBV5-1 combines with J gene TRBJ2-3; TRBD1 aligns across 9 bases. CDR3 residues: CASSLRDRVPDTQYF. The DNA for the CDR3 is TGCGCCAGCAGCTTGCGGGACAGGGTCCCAGATACGCAGTATTTT.